This TCR beta chain derives from a study of cytomegalovirus exposure and HLA in healthy donors. Study results and limitations: Later analysis showed most CMV-associated TCR beta chains appearing HLA-restricted.

Details on this clone: What it binds is not known.

The PCR employed 60 Vbeta primers together with 13 Jbeta primers. This table comes from immunoSEQ multiplex PCR, and its TCRdb copy is limited to in-frame clones, with some not included. The table shows around 44,000 clones, with around 90% occurring only once. The germline CDR1 and CDR2 sequences are MNHEY and SVGAGI. Trimming took off 5 bases at V and 15 bases at J, with 26 bases between the two ends. CDR3 length equals 15 residues. This rearrangement joins TRBV6-5 to TRBJ2-1, with D possibly being TRBD2 (6 bases). The receptor comes from a middle-aged woman in good health and CMV-seropositive. Sequencing was performed on PBMCs. The CDR3 is CASSPLGGVKDLMFF. DNA of the CDR3: TGTGCCAGCAGTCCCCTGGGCGGGGTCAAGGACTTAATGTTCTTC.